A selection of T cell receptor beta chains follows, all from one sample in a study of blood T cell repertoires in COVID-19. Some clones are missing from TCRdb's copy, which holds only in-frame ones; the method was immunoSEQ multiplex PCR. The data hold 55,000 to 65,000 clones, with 90% to 95% observed a single time. Sequencing was carried out using peripheral blood. The receptors originated from a human donor in a cohort sampled during active COVID-19. CDR3s include the opening cysteine and the closing phenylalanine or tryptophan. A D gene is named only where the DNA matches it firmly. The size of a clone is reported for some rows only, either as once, few or many, or as a class for expanded clones.

TRBV6-5	.	.	TRBJ1-5	CASSYSLQGQPQHF	TGTGCCAGCAGTTACTCGCTACAGGGCCAGCCCCAGCATTTT
TRBV18	.	.	TRBJ2-5	CASSLSSAGRETQYF	TGTGCCAGCTCACTCTCATCCGCGGGGCGGGAGACCCAGTACTTC
TRBV19	TRBD1	.	TRBJ1-2	CASSIGRGNYGYTF	TGTGCCAGTAGTATTGGCAGGGGGAACTATGGCTACACCTTC
TRBV2	TRBD2	.	TRBJ2-1	CASSDRGTSGRAYNEQFF	TGTGCCAGCAGTGACAGGGGGACTAGCGGGAGGGCCTACAATGAGCAGTTCTTC
TRBV6-4	TRBD2	.	TRBJ2-1	CARPPLRSGPGGEQFF	TGTGCCAGACCCCCTCTTCGGAGCGGCCCGGGGGGTGAGCAGTTCTTC
TRBV21-1	.	once	TRBJ1-2	CASRLRASTGPDYGYTF	TGTGCCAGCAGACTGAGGGCTTCGACAGGGCCGGACTATGGCTACACCTTC
TRBV6-1	.	.	TRBJ1-2	CASSARGQTRRLSDGYTF	TGTGCCAGCAGTGCCCGAGGACAGACTCGGCGTCTGAGCGATGGCTACACCTTC
TRBV29-1	TRBD1	.	TRBJ1-4	CSVEKGGGEKLFF	TGCAGCGTTGAAAAAGGGGGCGGTGAAAAACTGTTTTTT
TRBV7-9	TRBD2	.	TRBJ2-1	CASSLCTSGSCNEQFF	TGTGCCAGCAGCTTATGTACTAGCGGGAGTTGTAATGAGCAGTTCTTC
TRBV20-1	TRBD2	.	TRBJ2-1	CSASSTSGRVRDTHYSYNEQFF	TGCAGTGCTAGTTCGACTAGCGGGAGGGTACGGGATACTCATTACTCCTACAATGAGCAGTTCTTC
TRBV9	TRBD2	.	TRBJ2-5	CASSASGGTQYF	TGTGCCAGCAGCGCATCGGGGGGGACCCAGTACTTC
TRBV6-5	.	.	TRBJ1-5	CASISSNQPQHF	TGTGCCAGCATTAGTAGCAATCAGCCCCAGCATTTT
TRBV15	.	medium-sized	TRBJ2-5	CATSRGTIAQETQYF	TGTGCCACCAGCAGAGGTACAATCGCCCAAGAGACCCAGTACTTC
TRBV28	TRBD2	once	TRBJ2-7	CASSISGRDPYEQYF	TGTGCCAGCAGCATTAGCGGGAGGGATCCCTACGAGCAGTACTTC
TRBV2	.	.	TRBJ2-3	CASSEAPQSTQYF	TGTGCCAGCAGTGAAGCACCACAGAGCACGCAGTATTTT
TRBV30	.	.	TRBJ2-3	CAWSVLINRGDTQYF	TGTGCCTGGAGTGTACTCATTAACCGGGGGGATACGCAGTATTTT
TRBV2	.	.	TRBJ2-5	CASKAGETQYF	TGTGCCAGCAAGGCGGGAGAGACCCAGTACTTC
TRBV7-2	.	.	TRBJ2-2	CASSRAGVAGELFF	TGTGCCAGCAGTAGGGCAGGGGTCGCCGGGGAGCTGTTTTTT
TRBV2	.	.	TRBJ1-5	CASSLTYSNQPQHF	TGTGCCAGCAGTTTAACCTATAGCAATCAGCCCCAGCATTTT
TRBV3-1/TRBV3-2	TRBD2	.	TRBJ2-3	CASSQIPGGPIDTQYF	TGTGCCAGCAGCCAAATCCCGGGAGGGCCAATAGATACGCAGTATTTT
TRBV3-1/TRBV3-2	.	.	TRBJ2-5	CASSFLPSTGRETQYF	TGTGCCAGCAGTTTTCTCCCTTCGACAGGTCGGGAGACCCAGTACTTC
TRBV7-2	.	.	TRBJ2-7	CASRSQGTYEQYF	TGTGCCAGCAGATCACAGGGTACCTACGAGCAGTACTTC
TRBV10-3	.	.	TRBJ2-5	CAISPSSTNQETQYF	TGTGCCATCAGTCCTTCGTCTACGAACCAAGAGACCCAGTACTTC
TRBV18	TRBD2	.	TRBJ2-2	CASSPIVLAGESTGELFF	TGTGCCAGCTCACCAATCGTCCTAGCGGGAGAGTCCACCGGGGAGCTGTTTTTT
TRBV24-1	TRBD2	.	TRBJ2-1	CATSKGLARNEQFF	TGTGCCACCAGTAAGGGACTAGCGCGGAATGAGCAGTTCTTC
TRBV20-1	.	.	TRBJ2-3	CSASLAARGTQYF	TGCAGTGCTAGTCTGGCGGCTCGCGGTACGCAGTATTTT
TRBV14	.	.	TRBJ2-1	CASSPRYNEQFF	TGTGCCAGCAGCCCCCGTTACAATGAGCAGTTCTTC
TRBV5-1	TRBD2	.	TRBJ2-7	CASSLLGLPFYEQYF	TGCGCCAGCAGCCTTTTGGGACTACCATTCTACGAGCAGTACTTC
TRBV5-1	.	.	TRBJ2-5	CASSLAPEETQYF	TGCGCCAGCAGCTTGGCCCCGGAAGAGACCCAGTACTTC
TRBV15	TRBD1	.	TRBJ1-1	CATSRFNRDRVSEAFF	TGTGCCACCAGCAGATTTAATCGGGACAGGGTCTCTGAAGCTTTCTTT
TRBV2	TRBD1	.	TRBJ2-1	CASRGTGGFYNEQFF	TGTGCCAGCAGAGGAACAGGGGGGTTCTACAATGAGCAGTTCTTC
TRBV11-1	.	.	TRBJ2-7	CASSPTTGLYEQYF	TGTGCCAGCAGCCCGACGACAGGCCTCTACGAGCAGTACTTC
TRBV29-1	TRBD2	.	TRBJ2-5	CSVTALLAGGPGETQYF	TGCAGCGTCACAGCCCTCTTAGCGGGGGGGCCGGGAGAGACCCAGTACTTC
TRBV28	.	.	TRBJ1-2	CASSPDRVSYGYTF	TGTGCCAGCAGCCCGGACAGAGTAAGCTATGGCTACACCTTC
TRBV18	TRBD2	.	TRBJ2-2	CASSPRTSGSQTGELFF	TGTGCCAGCTCACCCAGGACTAGCGGGAGTCAAACCGGGGAGCTGTTTTTT
TRBV11-2	TRBD2	once	TRBJ2-3	CASSLGTSGSTDTQYF	TGTGCCAGCAGCCTAGGGACTAGCGGAAGCACAGATACGCAGTATTTT
TRBV5-5	TRBD1	once	TRBJ1-2	CASSLVSGTGLYGYTF	TGTGCCAGCAGCTTGGTGTCGGGGACAGGGCTCTATGGCTACACCTTC
TRBV30	.	.	TRBJ1-1	CAWSVQVRGTEAFF	TGTGCCTGGAGTGTACAGGTCAGGGGCACTGAAGCTTTCTTT
TRBV13	TRBD1	.	TRBJ1-5	CASSPMTGVLNQPQHF	TGTGCCAGCAGCCCCATGACAGGGGTCCTCAATCAGCCCCAGCATTTT
TRBV7-9	.	.	TRBJ2-7	CASSRGMRVYEQYF	TGTGCCAGCAGCCGCGGGATGCGAGTCTACGAGCAGTACTTC
TRBV3-1/TRBV3-2	TRBD2	few	TRBJ2-5	CASSPGGRGVTLQENQYF	TGTGCCAGCAGCCCCGGGGGGCGGGGGGTTACCCTCCAAGAGAACCAGTACTTC
TRBV3-1/TRBV3-2	.	once	TRBJ1-1	CASSQDRGGTEAFF	TGTGCCAGCAGCCAAGATCGCGGGGGAACTGAAGCTTTCTTT